The rows below give T cell receptor beta chains drawn from one sample of a study of tumor-infiltrating lymphocytes in primary liver carcinoma. MiXCR was run by TCRdb on the multiplex PCR reads, yielding one entry per CDR3 protein. The sample lists approximately 47,000 distinct CDR3 sequences, over 65% occurring once. What was sequenced was liver tumor tissue from sampling region 3. The receptors derive from a man in his forties with primary liver carcinoma and hepatitis B virus infection. The CDR3 runs from the conserved cysteine through the conserved F or W. Fields, in order: D gene, clone size, CDR3 length, J gene, V gene, CDR3 protein, CDR3 DNA. D genes are given only for firm matches. Clone size is given for some rows only: seen once, a few or many times, or a class if the clone is expanded.

d_gene: TRBD1
abundance: -
len: 11
j_gene: TRBJ2-7
v_gene: TRBV29-1
CDR3aa: CSVRTGTRQYF
CDR3nt: TGCAGCGTTAGGACAGGTACACGGCAGTACTTC

d_gene: TRBD2
abundance: -
len: 16
j_gene: TRBJ2-3
v_gene: TRBV6-1
CDR3aa: CASSQLAGLAIDTQYF
CDR3nt: TGTGCCAGCAGTCAATTAGCGGGTTTAGCCATAGATACGCAGTACTTT

d_gene: TRBD2
abundance: -
len: 15
j_gene: TRBJ2-3
v_gene: TRBV6-5
CDR3aa: CACNLAGDTTDTQYF
CDR3nt: TGTGCCTGCAATCTGGCGGGGGATACTACAGATACGCAGTATTTT

d_gene: -
abundance: -
len: 13
j_gene: TRBJ1-1
v_gene: TRBV29-1
CDR3aa: CSVDGQRATEAFF
CDR3nt: TGCAGTGTCGACGGTCAGCGGGCCACTGAAGCTTTCTTT

d_gene: -
abundance: few
len: 15
j_gene: TRBJ2-5
v_gene: TRBV5-1
CDR3aa: CASSLGDYIQETQYF
CDR3nt: TGCGCCAGCAGCTTGGGTGACTACATCCAAGAGACCCAGTACTTC

d_gene: -
abundance: many
len: 12
j_gene: TRBJ2-1
v_gene: TRBV6-5
CDR3aa: CASSVQGNEQFF
CDR3nt: TGTGCCAGCAGTGTACAGGGTAATGAGCAGTTCTTC

d_gene: TRBD2
abundance: -
len: 16
j_gene: TRBJ2-7
v_gene: TRBV18
CDR3aa: CASSPSYSSGEGEQYF
CDR3nt: TGTGCCAGCTCACCCAGTTACAGTAGCGGGGAGGGCGAGCAGTACTTC

d_gene: -
abundance: -
len: 18
j_gene: TRBJ2-6
v_gene: TRBV6-5
CDR3aa: CGSSLWKGMIAGANVLTF
CDR3nt: TGTGGCAGTAGTCTTTGGAAAGGGATGATAGCTGGGGCCAACGTCCTGACTTTC

d_gene: -
abundance: -
len: 16
j_gene: TRBJ1-4
v_gene: TRBV4-1
CDR3aa: CAGSPPSRGAREKLFF
CDR3nt: TGCGCCGGCAGTCCACCCTCGAGGGGGGCACGCGAAAAGCTGTTTTTT

d_gene: -
abundance: -
len: 11
j_gene: TRBJ1-1
v_gene: TRBV13
CDR3aa: CAGSFGQGALF
CDR3nt: -

d_gene: TRBD1
abundance: once
len: 17
j_gene: TRBJ1-1
v_gene: TRBV12-3/TRBV12-4
CDR3aa: CASRYGQGPLMDTEAFF
CDR3nt: TGTGCCAGCAGGTACGGACAGGGCCCCCTGATGGACACTGAAGCTTTCTTT

d_gene: TRBD2
abundance: -
len: 15
j_gene: TRBJ2-3
v_gene: TRBV6-1
CDR3aa: CDSSEGGRALDTQYF
CDR3nt: TGTGACAGCAGTGAAGGCGGGAGGGCCTTAGATACACAGTATTTT

d_gene: -
abundance: -
len: 11
j_gene: TRBJ2-7
v_gene: TRBV10-3
CDR3aa: CVISEWSEQYF
CDR3nt: TGCGTCATCAGTGAATGGTCCGAGCAGTACTTC

d_gene: TRBD2
abundance: -
len: 13
j_gene: TRBJ2-7
v_gene: TRBV7-9
CDR3aa: CASSMGTSSRQYF
CDR3nt: TGTGCCAGCAGCATGGGGACTAGCTCAAGGCAGTACTTT

d_gene: -
abundance: many
len: 15
j_gene: TRBJ2-7
v_gene: TRBV5-1
CDR3aa: CASSQVPARGDEQYF
CDR3nt: TGCGCCAGCAGCCAGGTACCCGCCCGGGGCGACGAGCAGTACTTC

d_gene: -
abundance: -
len: 14
j_gene: TRBJ1-1
v_gene: TRBV5-5
CDR3aa: CASSKTFLSTEAFF
CDR3nt: TGTGCCAGCAGCAAAACTTTCTTGAGCACTGAAGCTTTCTTT

d_gene: TRBD2
abundance: -
len: 16
j_gene: TRBJ2-7
v_gene: TRBV6-5
CDR3aa: CASSPEGLATPYEQYF
CDR3nt: TGTGCCAGCAGTCCCGAAGGACTAGCGACACCCTATGAGCAGTACTTT

d_gene: -
abundance: many
len: 11
j_gene: TRBJ1-1
v_gene: TRBV20-1
CDR3aa: CKVTGNTEAFF
CDR3nt: TGCAAGGTTACAGGGAACACTGAAGCTTTCTTT

d_gene: -
abundance: -
len: 14
j_gene: TRBJ2-1
v_gene: TRBV7-3
CDR3aa: CASSPQTRGNEQFF
CDR3nt: TGTGCCAGCAGCCCACAGACTAGGGGCAATGAGCAGTTCTTC

d_gene: -
abundance: -
len: 14
j_gene: TRBJ2-3
v_gene: TRBV29-1
CDR3aa: CNVVERDWSDTQYF
CDR3nt: TGCAACGTTGTGGAGAGGGATTGGTCAGATACGCAGTATTTC

d_gene: TRBD1
abundance: few
len: 14
j_gene: TRBJ1-1
v_gene: TRBV6-1
CDR3aa: CASSAFPGQGWAFF
CDR3nt: TGTGCCAGCAGTGCATTCCCGGGACAGGGTTGGGCTTTCTTT

d_gene: TRBD1
abundance: -
len: 16
j_gene: TRBJ1-1
v_gene: TRBV6-1
CDR3aa: CVSSDIAGGLNTEAFF
CDR3nt: TGTGTCAGCAGCGATATAGCAGGGGGATTGAACACTGAGGCTTTCTTT

d_gene: -
abundance: -
len: 15
j_gene: TRBJ2-2
v_gene: TRBV4-1
CDR3aa: CGSSQEVANTGELFF
CDR3nt: TGCGGCAGCAGCCAAGAAGTTGCTAACACCGGGGAACTGTTTTTT

d_gene: -
abundance: many
len: 12
j_gene: TRBJ2-7
v_gene: TRBV7-9
CDR3aa: CASSLWGYEQYF
CDR3nt: TGTGCCAGCAGCTTGTGGGGGTACGAGCAGTACTTC

d_gene: TRBD2
abundance: -
len: 15
j_gene: TRBJ2-7
v_gene: TRBV4-1
CDR3aa: CASSPQGLAVYEQYF
CDR3nt: TGCGCCAGCAGCCCACAGGGACTAGCGGTCTACGAACAGTACTTC

d_gene: TRBD1
abundance: -
len: 14
j_gene: TRBJ1-1
v_gene: TRBV25-1
CDR3aa: CASSDWTGSTEAFF
CDR3nt: TGTGCCAGCAGTGACTGGACAGGCAGCACTGAAGCTTTCTTT

d_gene: TRBD1
abundance: -
len: 17
j_gene: TRBJ2-2
v_gene: TRBV6-1
CDR3aa: CAGSDRDNDQNTGELFF
CDR3nt: TGTGCCGGCAGCGACAGGGATAACGACCAGAACACCGGGGAGCTGTTTTTT

d_gene: -
abundance: -
len: 13
j_gene: TRBJ1-3
v_gene: TRBV11-2
CDR3aa: CASAQRAGDTIYF
CDR3nt: TGTGCCTCTGCCCAGAGAGCTGGAGACACCATATATTTT

d_gene: -
abundance: few
len: 14
j_gene: TRBJ2-1
v_gene: TRBV7-9
CDR3aa: CASSSDQTYNEQFF
CDR3nt: TGTGCCAGCAGCTCGGATCAAACCTACAATGAGCAGTTCTTC

d_gene: TRBD2
abundance: -
len: 16
j_gene: TRBJ2-1
v_gene: TRBV29-1
CDR3aa: CSVVPLTSGTHNERYF
CDR3nt: TGCAGCGTTGTACCCCTGACTAGCGGGACCCACAATGAGCGGTACTTC

d_gene: -
abundance: -
len: 12
j_gene: TRBJ2-1
v_gene: TRBV29-1
CDR3aa: CSVLLAAVQQFF
CDR3nt: TGCAGCGTTCTTCTTGCGGCTGTGCAGCAGTTCTTC

d_gene: -
abundance: -
len: 15
j_gene: TRBJ2-7
v_gene: TRBV4-1
CDR3aa: CASSPIDEPPYVQYF
CDR3nt: TGCGCAAGCAGCCCTATAGACGAACCGCCCTACGTGCAGTACTTC

d_gene: TRBD1
abundance: once
len: 16
j_gene: TRBJ2-2
v_gene: TRBV4-2
CDR3aa: CASIEDRGANTGELFF
CDR3nt: TGTGCCAGTATCGAGGACAGGGGCGCCAACACCGGGGAGCTGTTTTTT

d_gene: -
abundance: -
len: 14
j_gene: TRBJ1-1
v_gene: TRBV4-1
CDR3aa: CASTLGGMNTKAFF
CDR3nt: TGCGCCAGCACCCTAGGTGGTATGAACACTAAAGCTTTCTTT

d_gene: -
abundance: many
len: 14
j_gene: TRBJ2-7
v_gene: TRBV28
CDR3aa: CASSLRQAGYEQYF
CDR3nt: TGTGCCAGCAGTTTAAGACAGGCGGGCTACGAGCAGTACTTC

d_gene: TRBD2
abundance: -
len: 17
j_gene: TRBJ2-1
v_gene: TRBV11-1
CDR3aa: CASSLRLAGEADNEQFF
CDR3nt: TGTGCCAGCAGCCTGAGACTTGCGGGAGAAGCTGACAATGAGCAGTTCTTC

d_gene: -
abundance: many
len: 17
j_gene: TRBJ2-7
v_gene: TRBV4-1
CDR3aa: CASSQKSLGLGSYEQYF
CDR3nt: TGCGCCAGCAGCCAGAAGAGTTTAGGACTGGGCTCCTACGAGCAGTACTTC

d_gene: -
abundance: -
len: 13
j_gene: TRBJ1-1
v_gene: TRBV29-1
CDR3aa: CSVSEARSTEAVF
CDR3nt: TGCAGCGTATCGGAGGCGAGGAGCACTGAAGCTGTCTTT

d_gene: TRBD1
abundance: medium-sized
len: 13
j_gene: TRBJ2-1
v_gene: TRBV12-3/TRBV12-4
CDR3aa: CASSTDRGNEQFF
CDR3nt: TGTGCCAGCAGCACGGACAGGGGTAATGAGCAGTTCTTC

d_gene: -
abundance: -
len: 13
j_gene: TRBJ2-1
v_gene: TRBV29-1
CDR3aa: CGVDGNSSNEQFF
CDR3nt: TGCGGCGTTGACGGTAACTCCTCCAATGAGCAGTTCTTC

d_gene: -
abundance: -
len: 13
j_gene: TRBJ2-1
v_gene: TRBV10-3
CDR3aa: CAITAGEVSEQFF
CDR3nt: TGCGCCATCACGGCCGGGGAAGTCAGTGAGCAGTTCTTC

d_gene: TRBD2
abundance: -
len: 17
j_gene: TRBJ2-3
v_gene: TRBV10-3
CDR3aa: CAMSGSSGTSGRDTRYF
CDR3nt: TGTGCCATGAGTGGTTCTTCCGGGACTAGCGGGAGAGATACGCGGTATTTT

d_gene: -
abundance: many
len: 15
j_gene: TRBJ2-5
v_gene: TRBV5-1
CDR3aa: CASSLEGGVSETQYF
CDR3nt: TGCGCCAGCAGCTTGGAAGGGGGGGTGTCAGAGACCCAGTACTTC

d_gene: TRBD1
abundance: medium-sized
len: 13
j_gene: TRBJ1-4
v_gene: TRBV11-2
CDR3aa: CASRPQGVEKLFF
CDR3nt: TGTGCCAGCCGGCCACAGGGGGTAGAAAAACTGTTTTTT

d_gene: -
abundance: few
len: 11
j_gene: TRBJ2-5
v_gene: TRBV18
CDR3aa: CASSPQETQYF
CDR3nt: TGTGCCAGCTCACCTCAAGAGACCCAGTACTTC

d_gene: -
abundance: many
len: 13
j_gene: TRBJ2-7
v_gene: TRBV30
CDR3aa: CACTGSLDYEQYF
CDR3nt: TGTGCCTGTACAGGGTCCCTGGACTACGAGCAGTACTTC

d_gene: -
abundance: -
len: 14
j_gene: TRBJ2-3
v_gene: TRBV7-9
CDR3aa: CASSLNRVQDTQYF
CDR3nt: TGTGCCAGCAGCTTGAACAGGGTACAAGATACGCAGTATTTT

d_gene: -
abundance: -
len: 14
j_gene: TRBJ2-1
v_gene: TRBV10-2
CDR3aa: CASSGLGGRNELFF
CDR3nt: TGCGCCAGCAGTGGACTTGGGGGGAGGAATGAGCTGTTCTTC

d_gene: -
abundance: -
len: 14
j_gene: TRBJ2-7
v_gene: TRBV6-6
CDR3aa: CASRPRIQAREQYF
CDR3nt: TGCGCCAGCAGACCTAGGATCCAGGCCCGGGAGCAATACTTC